These T cell receptor beta chains were read from a single sample in a study of cytomegalovirus exposure and HLA in healthy donors. Only in-frame clones appear in the TCRdb table, and some are missing; sequencing was by immunoSEQ multiplex PCR. The table lists under 250,000 clones, 79% of them singletons. Specimen: PBMCs. The receptors originated from a man aged 50 to 60 in good health and CMV-seronegative. Both conserved end residues are part of each CDR3. A D gene is named only where the DNA matches it firmly. Where a row states a size, it is once, few, many or the class of an expanded clone; other rows omit it.

CDR3aa,CDR3nt,abundance,j_gene,v_gene,d_gene
CATSRGEDRNILFF,TGTGCCACCAGCAGGGGGGAGGACAGGAATATACTGTTTTTT,-,TRBJ1-4,TRBV15,TRBD1
CASSPGLSGIYGYTF,TGTGCCAGCAGCCCGGGACTATCGGGGATCTATGGCTACACCTTC,-,TRBJ1-2,TRBV28,-
CASSLSGGTGSGYTF,TGTGCCAGCAGTTTATCCGGGGGGACGGGGAGTGGCTACACCTTC,few,TRBJ1-2,TRBV28,-
CASSFGQGVNQPQHF,TGTGCCAGCAGCTTCGGACAGGGTGTCAATCAGCCCCAGCATTTT,-,TRBJ1-5,TRBV7-2,TRBD1
CASSAGTGERYGYTF,TGTGCCAGCAGCGCCGGGACAGGAGAACGCTATGGCTACACCTTC,-,TRBJ1-2,TRBV28,TRBD1
CASSIHRGESSYNEQFF,TGTGCCAGCAGCATACACAGGGGGGAGAGCTCCTACAATGAGCAGTTCTTC,-,TRBJ2-1,TRBV5-8,TRBD1
CASSQLLRVDEQFF,TGTGCCAGCAGCCAACTTTTGCGGGTTGATGAGCAGTTCTTC,-,TRBJ2-1,TRBV5-8,-
CASSQDPGQGSNEQFF,TGCGCCAGCAGCCAAGACCCGGGACAGGGGTCCAATGAGCAGTTCTTC,-,TRBJ2-1,TRBV4-1,TRBD1
CASSFQGVGETQYF,TGTGCCAGCAGTTTCCAGGGGGTAGGAGAGACCCAGTACTTC,-,TRBJ2-5,TRBV27,TRBD1
CASSWGYPDTQYF,TGTGCCAGCAGTTGGGGCTATCCAGATACGCAGTATTTT,-,TRBJ2-3,TRBV27,-
CSVAGQGRRAEAFF,TGCAGCGTTGCGGGACAGGGCCGGCGAGCTGAAGCTTTCTTT,-,TRBJ1-1,TRBV29-1,TRBD1
CASSRDRGEGTEAFF,TGTGCCAGCAGTCGGGACAGGGGGGAGGGCACTGAAGCTTTCTTT,-,TRBJ1-1,TRBV6-5,TRBD1
CASSSLAGPNADTQYF,TGTGCCAGCAGCTCACTAGCGGGACCTAATGCAGATACGCAGTATTTT,-,TRBJ2-3,TRBV7-3,TRBD2
CSAHAGYGYTF,TGCAGTGCCCATGCAGGCTATGGCTACACCTTC,-,TRBJ1-2,TRBV20-1,-
CASSQSTGELFF,TGTGCCAGCAGCCAGAGCACCGGGGAGCTGTTTTTT,-,TRBJ2-2,TRBV4-2,-
CASSSRGQRLNEKLFF,TGTGCCAGCAGCTCCCGAGGCCAGAGACTTAATGAAAAACTGTTTTTT,medium-sized,TRBJ1-4,TRBV7-2,-
CASSLVGTDYEQYF,TGTGCCAGCAGCTTGGTCGGGACAGACTACGAGCAGTACTTC,once,TRBJ2-7,TRBV5-4,TRBD1
CASLYTPAGGSGELFF,TGTGCCAGTCTATACACCCCGGCGGGGGGCTCCGGGGAGCTGTTTTTT,-,TRBJ2-2,TRBV19,TRBD2
CSVGEGGQAFF,TGCAGCGTTGGGGAGGGAGGTCAGGCTTTCTTT,once,TRBJ1-1,TRBV29-1,-
CASSETSSSTDTQYF,TGTGCCAGTAGTGAAACTAGCAGCAGCACAGATACGCAGTATTTT,-,TRBJ2-3,TRBV2,-
CAISDGTASNYGYTF,TGTGCCATCAGTGACGGGACAGCCTCTAACTATGGCTACACCTTC,-,TRBJ1-2,TRBV10-3,TRBD1
CASSSLGDMNTEAFF,TGCGCCAGCAGCTCCCTGGGCGATATGAACACTGAAGCTTTCTTT,-,TRBJ1-1,TRBV5-1,-
CASSPGTSYDEQYF,TGTGCCAGCAGTCCCGGGACTTCCTATGACGAGCAGTACTTC,-,TRBJ2-7,TRBV6-1,-
CASSLEGGYTEAFF,TGTGCCAGCAGCTTAGAAGGGGGCTACACTGAAGCTTTCTTT,-,TRBJ1-1,TRBV7-8,TRBD1
CASRLAGGAYEQYF,TGTGCCAGCCGACTAGCGGGAGGCGCCTACGAGCAGTACTTC,-,TRBJ2-7,TRBV27,TRBD2
CAWSLYWSNYEQYF,TGTGCCTGGAGTCTCTATTGGTCGAATTACGAGCAGTACTTC,once,TRBJ2-7,TRBV30,-
CASSEGSGVLLGETQYF,TGTGCCAGCAGTGAAGGTAGCGGGGTCCTTCTGGGAGAGACCCAGTACTTC,-,TRBJ2-5,TRBV6-1,TRBD2
CASAREKTDTQYF,TGTGCCTCGGCGCGGGAAAAGACAGATACGCAGTATTTT,-,TRBJ2-3,TRBV25-1,-
CASSSVVGRSNQPQHF,TGTGCCAGCAGTTCCGTGGTCGGCAGGTCCAATCAGCCCCAGCATTTT,-,TRBJ1-5,TRBV27,-
CASSDGQGNTEAFF,TGCGCCAGCAGTGACGGACAGGGGAACACTGAAGCTTTCTTT,-,TRBJ1-1,TRBV10-1,TRBD1
CASSVGQGDGYTF,TGTGCCAGCAGCGTTGGACAGGGTGATGGCTACACCTTC,-,TRBJ1-2,TRBV5-4,TRBD1
CASSLFSGSETQYF,TGCGCCAGCAGCTTGTTTAGCGGGAGCGAGACCCAGTACTTC,-,TRBJ2-5,TRBV5-1,TRBD2
CATSRGGGIATNEKLFF,TGTGCCACCAGCAGAGGTGGAGGGATTGCAACTAATGAAAAACTGTTTTTT,-,TRBJ1-4,TRBV15,-
CASTFEGVRGYTF,TGTGCCAGCACTTTTGAGGGCGTTCGGGGCTACACCTTC,-,TRBJ1-2,TRBV28,-
CASSFGTGREQYF,TGTGCCAGCAGTTTCGGGACGGGGAGGGAGCAGTACTTC,-,TRBJ2-7,TRBV28,-
CASRKGQASFEQYF,TGTGCCAGCAGGAAGGGACAGGCGTCCTTCGAGCAGTACTTC,-,TRBJ2-7,TRBV2,TRBD1
CASRRDRGNQPQHF,TGTGCCAGCAGAAGGGACAGGGGCAATCAGCCCCAGCATTTT,once,TRBJ1-5,TRBV2,TRBD1
CASSQSYVGLETQYF,TGTGCCAGCAGTCAGTCTTATGTGGGGCTGGAGACCCAGTACTTC,few,TRBJ2-5,TRBV2,-
CASRLWGLGGEVEERGMNTGELFF,TGTGCAAGTCGCTTATGGGGCCTAGGGGGAGAGGTTGAGGAACGAGGGATGAACACCGGGGAGCTGTTTTTT,-,TRBJ2-2,TRBV12-2,-
CASSPQDKTGELFF,TGTGCCAGCAGTCCCCAGGACAAAACCGGGGAGCTGTTTTTT,once,TRBJ2-2,TRBV27,-
CASSLVGADEKLFF,TGTGCCAGCAGCTTGGTGGGGGCTGATGAAAAACTGTTTTTT,-,TRBJ1-4,TRBV5-5,-
CASSHEGSGSLKAGEQYF,TGTGCCAGCAGCCACGAAGGTAGCGGGAGTCTTAAAGCGGGGGAGCAGTACTTC,-,TRBJ2-7,TRBV7-9,TRBD2
CASSDKTGRETQYF,TGCGCCAGCAGCGATAAGACAGGGCGCGAGACCCAGTACTTC,-,TRBJ2-5,TRBV5-1,TRBD1
CASSYFPEGYEQYF,TGTGCCAGCAGTTACTTCCCCGAGGGCTACGAGCAGTACTTC,few,TRBJ2-7,TRBV6-5,-
CSVETQAYNEQFF,TGCAGCGTTGAAACACAGGCTTACAATGAGCAGTTCTTC,-,TRBJ2-1,TRBV29-1,-
CASTLSYEQYF,TGTGCCAGCACTCTCTCCTACGAGCAGTACTTC,few,TRBJ2-7,TRBV6-1,-
CASSAGRELFF,TGTGCCAGCAGTGCGGGGAGGGAGCTGTTTTTT,-,TRBJ2-2,TRBV27,-